Presented here are 6 T cell receptor beta chains from one specimen sequenced in a study of blood T cell repertoires in COVID-19. The method was immunoSEQ multiplex PCR; TCRdb's version includes in-frame clones alone and lacks a portion of them. The table has around 70,000 clones, 91% seen once. What was sequenced was peripheral blood. These receptors were collected from a man in his fifties or sixties with COVID-19, enrolled during active disease.

This chain uses TRBV5-4 with TRBJ2-7, with 12 bases identical to TRBD2. Per the germline V gene, CDR1 is SGHNT and CDR2 is YYREEE (reference sequence). The CDR3 spans 14 residues. V lost 5 bases, J lost 2 bases, and 2 bases stayed unmatched. CDR3 nucleotide sequence: TGTGCCAGCAGTACTAGCGGGAGGCCCTACGAGCAGTACTTC. Its translation: CASSTSGRPYEQYF.

This clone was seen only once. The chain links TRBV19 to TRBJ2-2, with 10 nucleotides matching TRBD1. Per germline, CDR1 LNHDA and CDR2 SQIVND (reference sequence). CDR3 length: 14 amino acids. J gave up 5 bases and V 6 bases, and 3 bases lay outside the gene matches. The CDR3 region has the DNA TGTGCCAGTAGACGGGACAGGGGAACCGGGGAGCTGTTTTTT. Protein: CASRRDRGTGELFF.

CDR3 nucleotides: TGTGCCAGCAGCGTGTTGGGGCACACTGAAGCTTTCTTT. Residues: CASSVLGHTEAFF. The rearrangement joins TRBV9 to TRBJ1-1; D might be TRBD1 (5 bases). The V gene lost 2 bases and the J gene lost 3 bases, with 8 bases spanning the gap. The CDR3 loop spans 13 amino acids. Germline V lookup: CDR1 SGDLS, CDR2 YYNGEE.

CDR3 loop: CASSISRGNEQFF. The CDR3 coding sequence is TGTGCCAGTAGTATAAGCAGGGGAAATGAGCAGTTCTTC. The chain uses TRBV19 and TRBJ2-1; possible D gene TRBD1, 6 bases. Germline lookup yields CDR1 LNHDA and CDR2 SQIVND (reference sequence). The CDR3 runs to 13 residues. V lost 2 bases, J lost 7 bases, and 9 bases lay in between.

The chain is built from TRBV25-1 and TRBJ1-1; weak D call: TRBD1 (6 bases). CDR1 and CDR2 from the germline V gene are MGHDK and SYGVNS. V was clipped by 4 bases and J by 4 bases, with 13 bases between them. The CDR3 extends over 14 amino acids. CDR3 nucleotides: TGTGCCAGCAGTGCGGTAGGGGGGGGCACTGAAGCTTTCTTT. This codes for CASSAVGGGTEAFF.

The chain employs TRBV9 and TRBJ2-1, with 14 bases identical to TRBD2. CDR1 SGDLS and CDR2 YYNGEE come from the germline V gene. CDR3 length equals 20 residues. J lost 0 bases, V lost 3 bases, and 11 bases had no gene match. CDR3 nucleotides: TGTGCCAGCAGCGAGCCAGCCCAGGGGACTAGCGGGAGCTCCTACAATGAGCAGTTCTTC. Encoded protein: CASSEPAQGTSGSSYNEQFF.